The rows below give T cell receptor beta chains drawn from one sample of a study of Graves' ophthalmopathy and Graves' hyperthyroidism. TCRdb ran MiXCR on the multiplex PCR reads and lists one entry per CDR3 protein. The top ten clones hold around 7% of a sample with about 400,000 distinct CDR3 sequences, roughly 14% of them seen once. The sequenced sample was peripheral blood. These TCRs come from a woman under 30 with stable Graves' hyperthyroidism. The CDR3 runs from the conserved cysteine through the conserved F or W. D genes are given only for firm matches. Clone size is not always given. Where it is, it says once, few, many or a class for expanded clones.

clone size	V gene	D gene	J gene	CDR3 DNA	CDR3 protein
many	TRBV7-8	TRBD2	TRBJ2-5	TGTGCCAGCAGCCCACTAGCGGGGCCACAAGAGACCCAGTACTTC	CASSPLAGPQETQYF
many	TRBV20-1	.	TRBJ1-1	TGCAGTGCTAGAGATTTTTTGAGCAACACTGAAGCTTTCTTT	CSARDFLSNTEAFF
many	TRBV20-1	.	TRBJ1-1	TGCAGTGCTACGGGGGAGAGGGACACTGAAGCTTTCTTT	CSATGERDTEAFF
.	TRBV27	TRBD2	TRBJ2-7	TGTGCCAGCAGGGGCTGGACTAGCGGGCCCTCCTACGAGCAGTACTTC	CASRGWTSGPSYEQYF
many	TRBV19	.	TRBJ1-1	TGTGCCAGTAGTATGGGGGTGTACACTGAAGCTTTCTTT	CASSMGVYTEAFF
few	TRBV11-1	.	TRBJ1-2	TGTGCCAGCAGCCCGACGGACACTAACTATGGCTACACCTTC	CASSPTDTNYGYTF
.	TRBV24-1	TRBD2	TRBJ2-5	TGTGCCACCAGTGTCGCGGGAGGCCTCCAAGAGACCCAGTACTTC	CATSVAGGLQETQYF
few	TRBV12-3/TRBV12-4	TRBD2	TRBJ2-7	TGTGCCAGCAGTTTAGGACTAGCGGGGGGATCCGACTCCTACGAGCAGTACTTC	CASSLGLAGGSDSYEQYF
many	TRBV13	TRBD1	TRBJ2-2	TGTGCCAGCAGAGGGACAGGAAACACCGGGGAGCTGTTTTTT	CASRGTGNTGELFF
many	TRBV12-3/TRBV12-4	.	TRBJ2-7	TGTGCCAGCAGTGAGGCCCTTGGGGACGAGCAGTACTTC	CASSEALGDEQYF
few	TRBV5-1	.	TRBJ2-3	TGCGCCAGCAGCTCAGGGACCGCCCGGGGAGGTACGCAGTATTTT	CASSSGTARGGTQYF
many	TRBV12-3/TRBV12-4	.	TRBJ1-1	TGTGCCAGCAGTTTCCAGACGGCCGTAGCTGAAGCTTTCTTT	CASSFQTAVAEAFF
many	TRBV9	TRBD1	TRBJ1-2	TGTGCCAGCAGCCTCCGGGACAGGGATGCGTATGGCTACACCTTC	CASSLRDRDAYGYTF
many	TRBV12-3/TRBV12-4	TRBD1	TRBJ1-1	TGTGCCAGCAGTAATCGACAGGGGGGTGCTGAAGCTTTCTTT	CASSNRQGGAEAFF
many	TRBV7-2	TRBD1	TRBJ2-7	TGTGCCAGCAGCCAACAGGGGACCGCTTCCTACGAGCAGTACTTC	CASSQQGTASYEQYF